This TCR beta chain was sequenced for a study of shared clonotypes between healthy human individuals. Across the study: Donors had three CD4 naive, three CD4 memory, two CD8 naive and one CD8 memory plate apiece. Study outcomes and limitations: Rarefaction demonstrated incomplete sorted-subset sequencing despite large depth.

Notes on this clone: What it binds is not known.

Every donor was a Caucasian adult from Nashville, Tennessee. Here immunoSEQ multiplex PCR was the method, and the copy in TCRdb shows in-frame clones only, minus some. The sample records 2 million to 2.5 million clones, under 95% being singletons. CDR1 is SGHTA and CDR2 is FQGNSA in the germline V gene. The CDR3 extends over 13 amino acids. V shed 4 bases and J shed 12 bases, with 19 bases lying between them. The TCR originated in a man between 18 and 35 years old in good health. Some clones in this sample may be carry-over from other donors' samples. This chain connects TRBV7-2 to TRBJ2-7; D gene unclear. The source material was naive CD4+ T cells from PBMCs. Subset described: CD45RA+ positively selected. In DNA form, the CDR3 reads TGTGCCAGCAGCTCCGAGCAAGGAGTGGCTCCGTACTTC. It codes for CASSSEQGVAPYF.